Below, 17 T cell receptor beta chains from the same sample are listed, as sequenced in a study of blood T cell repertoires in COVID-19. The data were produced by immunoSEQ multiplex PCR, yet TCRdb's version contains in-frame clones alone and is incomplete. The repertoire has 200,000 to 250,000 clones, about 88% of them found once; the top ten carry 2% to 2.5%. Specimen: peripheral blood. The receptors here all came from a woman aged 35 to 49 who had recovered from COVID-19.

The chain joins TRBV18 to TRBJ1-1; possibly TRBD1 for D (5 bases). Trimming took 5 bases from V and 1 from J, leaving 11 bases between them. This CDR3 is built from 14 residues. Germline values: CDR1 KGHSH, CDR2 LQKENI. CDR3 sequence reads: CASSYDSPNTEAFF. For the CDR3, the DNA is TGTGCCAGCTCATACGACAGCCCGAACACTGAAGCTTTCTTT.

The CDR3 DNA follows: TGTGCCAGCAGCCAGGGAAGGGGGCTGCGCGAGCAGTACTTC. This encodes CASSQGRGLREQYF. The chain has TRBV4-2 and TRBJ2-7, with 7 bases aligning to TRBD1. Germline CDR1 and CDR2: LGHNA and YNFKEQ. This CDR3 is built from 14 residues. Unmatched junction bases numbered 8, after V lost 3 bases and J lost 6 bases.

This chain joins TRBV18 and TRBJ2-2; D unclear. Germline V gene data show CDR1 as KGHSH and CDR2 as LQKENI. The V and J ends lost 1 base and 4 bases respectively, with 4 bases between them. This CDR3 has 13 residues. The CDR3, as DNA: TGTGCCAGCTCACCACGGCTCACCGGGGAGCTGTTTTTT. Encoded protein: CASSPRLTGELFF.

The CDR3 here is CASSLRGGAMAYEQYF. For the CDR3, the DNA is TGTGCCAGCAGCCTCCGGGGGGGGGCCATGGCCTACGAGCAGTACTTC. The chain has TRBV3-1 (or the pseudogene TRBV3-2) and TRBJ2-7; 8 bases agree with TRBD2. Germline V gene lookup returns CDR1 LGHDT and CDR2 YNNKEL (reference sequence). Trimming removed 4 bases from V and 2 bases from J; junction bases left unmatched: 10. The CDR3 has 16 residues.

This CDR3 reads CASNRDTPYNEQFF. The DNA for the CDR3 is TGTGCCAGTAACCGGGACACCCCCTACAATGAGCAGTTCTTC. The V call is TRBV28, the J call TRBJ2-1; perhaps TRBD1 as D (6 bases). Germline V lookup: CDR1 MDHEN, CDR2 SYDVKM. V lost 9 bases, J lost 2 bases, and 14 bases lay in between. The length of the CDR3 is 14 residues.

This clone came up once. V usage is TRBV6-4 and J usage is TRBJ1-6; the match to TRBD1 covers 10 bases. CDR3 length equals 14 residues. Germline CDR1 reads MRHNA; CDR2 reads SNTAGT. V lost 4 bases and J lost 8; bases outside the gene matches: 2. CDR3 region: CASSAGTGDSPLHF. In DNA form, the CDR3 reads TGTGCCAGCAGTGCCGGGACAGGGGATTCACCCCTCCACTTT.

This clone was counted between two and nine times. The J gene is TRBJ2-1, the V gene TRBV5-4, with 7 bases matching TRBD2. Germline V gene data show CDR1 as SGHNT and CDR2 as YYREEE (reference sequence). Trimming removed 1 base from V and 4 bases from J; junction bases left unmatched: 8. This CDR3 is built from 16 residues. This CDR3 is CASSLRLAVNYNEQFF. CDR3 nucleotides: TGTGCCAGCAGCTTGAGACTAGCCGTGAATTACAATGAGCAGTTCTTC. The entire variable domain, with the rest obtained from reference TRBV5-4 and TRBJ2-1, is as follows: ETGVTQSPTHLIKTRGQQVTLRCSSQSGHNTVSWYQQALGQGPQFIFQYYREEENGRGNFPPRFSGLQFPNYSSELNVNALELDDSALYLCASSLRLAVNYNEQFFGPGTRLTVL.

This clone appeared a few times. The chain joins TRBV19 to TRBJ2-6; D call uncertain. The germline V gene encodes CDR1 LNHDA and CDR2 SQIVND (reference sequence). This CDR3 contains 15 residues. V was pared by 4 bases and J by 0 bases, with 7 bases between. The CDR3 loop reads CASSTPSSGANVLTF. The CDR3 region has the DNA TGTGCCAGTAGTACCCCTAGCTCTGGGGCCAACGTCCTGACTTTC.

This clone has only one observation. CDR3 sequence: CASSSYPGQGGEKLFF. CDR3 coding DNA: TGTGCCAGCAGCTCCTATCCGGGACAGGGAGGTGAAAAACTGTTTTTT. V is TRBV9 and J is TRBJ1-4; TRBD1 agrees at 9 bases. This CDR3 region has 16 residues. Germline CDR1 and CDR2: SGDLS and YYNGEE. V shed 4 bases and J 7 bases; nucleotides not matched to a gene: 11.

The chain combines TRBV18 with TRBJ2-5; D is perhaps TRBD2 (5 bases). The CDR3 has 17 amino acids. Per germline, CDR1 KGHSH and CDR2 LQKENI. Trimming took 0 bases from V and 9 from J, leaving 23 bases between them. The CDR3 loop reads CASSPPFVKPGLGAQYF. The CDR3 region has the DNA TGTGCCAGCTCACCACCGTTCGTTAAGCCTGGACTCGGAGCCCAGTACTTC.

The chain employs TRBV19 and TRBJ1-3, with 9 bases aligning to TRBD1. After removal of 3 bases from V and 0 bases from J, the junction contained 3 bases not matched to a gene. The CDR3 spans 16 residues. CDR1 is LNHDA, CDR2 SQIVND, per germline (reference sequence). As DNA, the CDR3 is TGTGCCAGTAGTATTACAGGGGGCAGCTCTGGAAACACCATATATTTT. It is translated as CASSITGGSSGNTIYF.

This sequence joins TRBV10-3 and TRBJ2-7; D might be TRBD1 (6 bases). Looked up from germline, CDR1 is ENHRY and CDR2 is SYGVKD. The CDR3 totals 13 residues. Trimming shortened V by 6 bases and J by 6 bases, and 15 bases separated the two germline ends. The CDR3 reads CAISPSGDGEQYF. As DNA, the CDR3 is TGTGCCATCAGCCCTTCAGGGGACGGCGAGCAGTACTTC.

In DNA, the CDR3 is TGTGCCAGCAGACAACGGACAGGTGGGGGTTCACCCCTCCACTTT. Translated: CASRQRTGGGSPLHF. The V gene is TRBV28, the J gene TRBJ1-6, with TRBD1 matching over 7 bases. The CDR3 is 15 residues long. V was pared by 6 bases and J by 9 bases, with 11 bases of the junction left unmatched. CDR1 is MDHEN, CDR2 SYDVKM, per germline.

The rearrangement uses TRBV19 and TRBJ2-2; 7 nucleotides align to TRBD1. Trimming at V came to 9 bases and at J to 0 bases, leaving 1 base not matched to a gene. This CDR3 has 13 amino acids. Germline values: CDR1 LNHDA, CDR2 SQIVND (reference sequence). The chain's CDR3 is CASGQANTGELFF. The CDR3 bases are TGTGCCAGCGGACAGGCGAACACCGGGGAGCTGTTTTTT. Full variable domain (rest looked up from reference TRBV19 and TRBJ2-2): DGGITQSPKYLFRKEGQNVTLSCEQNLNHDAMYWYRQDPGQGLRLIYYSQIVNDFQKGDIAEGYSVSREKKESFPLTVTSAQKNPTAFYLCASGQANTGELFFGEGSRLTVL.

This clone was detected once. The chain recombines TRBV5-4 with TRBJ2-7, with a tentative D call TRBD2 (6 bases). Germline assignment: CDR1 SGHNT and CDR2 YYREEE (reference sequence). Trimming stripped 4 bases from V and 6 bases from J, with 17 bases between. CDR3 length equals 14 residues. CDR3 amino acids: CASSGAGTLGEQYF. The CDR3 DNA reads TGTGCCAGCAGCGGTGCGGGGACCCTCGGCGAGCAGTACTTC.

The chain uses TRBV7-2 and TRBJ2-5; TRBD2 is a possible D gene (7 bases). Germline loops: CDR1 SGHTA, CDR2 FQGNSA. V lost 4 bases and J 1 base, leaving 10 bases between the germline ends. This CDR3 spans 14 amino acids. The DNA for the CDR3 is TGTGCCAGCAGCTGGGGGGGCAGCCAAGAGACCCAGTACTTC. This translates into CASSWGGSQETQYF.

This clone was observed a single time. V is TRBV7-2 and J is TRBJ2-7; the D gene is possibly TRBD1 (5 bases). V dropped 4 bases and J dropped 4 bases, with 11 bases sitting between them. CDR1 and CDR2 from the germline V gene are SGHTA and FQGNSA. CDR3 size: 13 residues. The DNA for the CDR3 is TGTGCCAGCAGCTCAGGGCGACAGTACGAGCAGTACTTC. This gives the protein CASSSGRQYEQYF. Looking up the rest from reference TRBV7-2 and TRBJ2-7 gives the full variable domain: GAGVSQSPSNKVTEKGKDVELRCDPISGHTALYWYRQSLGQGLEFLIYFQGNSAPDKSGLPSDRFSAERTGGSVSTLTIQRTQQEDSAVYLCASSSGRQYEQYFGPGTRLTVT.